Following are 11 T cell receptor beta chains from one sample sequenced in a study of glioma-infiltrating T cells after dendritic cell vaccination. TCRdb keeps only in-frame clones here, not all; method: immunoSEQ multiplex PCR. The sample carries under 100,000 clones, over 85% recorded once. Sequencing was performed on blood, taken before dendritic cell vaccination. These TCRs come from a human donor with glioblastoma.

The rearrangement links TRBV6-5 to TRBJ2-7; perhaps TRBD1 as D (6 bases). Trimming pared 5 bases from V and 6 bases from J, leaving 11 bases between. Germline CDR1 reads MNHEY; CDR2 reads SVGAGI. The CDR3 is 12 amino acids. The chain's CDR3 is CASSTEGVEQYF. The CDR3 DNA sequence: TGTGCCAGCAGTACAGAGGGGGTCGAGCAGTACTTC.

The gene calls are TRBV10-3 and TRBJ2-7; TRBD2 aligns across 10 bases. CDR1 is ENHRY, CDR2 SYGVKD, per germline. The CDR3 contains 14 residues. V shed 4 bases, J shed 5 bases, and the junction held 5 bases outside the gene matches. The CDR3 coding sequence is TGTGCCATCAGTGCTAGCGGGAGAGTAAACGAGCAGTACTTC. Amino acids: CAISASGRVNEQYF.

CDR3 in DNA: TGTGCCAGCAGCCTACAGGGGATTGGAGAGCCCCAGCATTTT. Encoded protein: CASSLQGIGEPQHF. The V call is TRBV11-2, the J call TRBJ1-5; 7 bases are shared with TRBD1. The trim removed 5 bases at V and 8 bases at J, leaving 9 bases unmatched. Germline values: CDR1 SGHAT, CDR2 FQNNGV. The CDR3 extends over 14 amino acids.

The rearrangement links TRBV15 to TRBJ2-7, with a possible D match to TRBD1 (6 bases). V lost 5 bases, J lost 6 bases, and 14 bases lay in between. The CDR3 sequence is 13 residues long. Germline V gives CDR1 LNHNV, CDR2 YYDKDF (reference sequence). CDR3 sequence: CATSGGRASEQYF. DNA for the CDR3: TGTGCCACCAGCGGGGGCAGGGCTAGCGAGCAGTACTTC.

J is TRBJ1-1 and V is TRBV10-3; D is perhaps TRBD1 (6 bases). Trimming cost V 9 bases and J 11 bases, with 16 bases left between them. CDR3 length: 11 amino acids. Germline values: CDR1 ENHRY, CDR2 SYGVKD. CDR3 residues: CAIGTPDGAFF. The CDR3 nucleotides read TGTGCCATAGGGACACCGGACGGGGCTTTCTTT.

Details on this clone: The same CDR3 can be traced to other DNA sequences in this sample. The J gene is TRBJ1-1, the V gene TRBV2; D is unclear. The ends were cut back, 6 bases at V and 1 base at J, with 9 bases in the middle. Germline lookup yields CDR1 SNHLY and CDR2 FYNNEI. This CDR3 is built from 13 residues. Here the CDR3 DNA reads TGTGCCAGCAGCGCTGAGAGGAACACTGAAGCTTTCTTT. Its translation is CASSAERNTEAFF.

The V call is TRBV11-3, the J call TRBJ2-1, with TRBD2 matching over 9 bases. The V gene end was trimmed by 1 base and the J gene end by 6 bases; junction bases not matched to a gene: 4. Germline CDR1 and CDR2: SGHNT and YENEEA. The CDR3 runs to 15 residues. CDR3 amino acids: CASSLGLAGLNEQFF. The CDR3 bases are TGTGCCAGCAGCTTAGGGCTAGCGGGGCTCAATGAGCAGTTCTTC.

The sample holds a few counts of this clone. V gene TRBV9 combines with J gene TRBJ2-7; 7 positions match TRBD2. This CDR3 has 13 amino acids. The V gene end was trimmed by 4 bases and the J gene end by 2 bases; junction bases not matched to a gene: 3. The V gene's germline CDR1 is SGDLS and CDR2 YYNGEE. CDR3: CASSPSGTYEQYF. In DNA form, the CDR3 reads TGTGCCAGCAGCCCAAGCGGGACCTACGAGCAGTACTTC.

The J gene is TRBJ1-4, the V gene TRBV19; TRBD1 aligns across 9 bases. V lost 1 base to trimming and J lost 5 bases; unmatched junction nucleotides: 5. Germline lookup yields CDR1 LNHDA and CDR2 SQIVND (reference sequence). The CDR3 loop spans 16 amino acids. DNA of the CDR3: TGTGCCAGTAGTATAGTCAAGACAGGGGGAAATGAAAAACTGTTTTTT. Its protein product is CASSIVKTGGNEKLFF. Full variable domain (rest looked up from reference TRBV19 and TRBJ1-4): DGGITQSPKYLFRKEGQNVTLSCEQNLNHDAMYWYRQDPGQGLRLIYYSQIVNDFQKGDIAEGYSVSREKKESFPLTVTSAQKNPTAFYLCASSIVKTGGNEKLFFGSGTQLSVL.

The chain combines TRBV28 with TRBJ1-1; D gene unclear. Trimming stripped 4 bases from V and 6 bases from J, with 9 bases between. CDR1 and CDR2 (germline): MDHEN, SYDVKM. CDR3 length equals 12 residues. This CDR3 is CASSSVVAEAFF. The DNA for the CDR3 is TGTGCCAGCAGTTCAGTGGTCGCTGAAGCTTTCTTT.

CDR3 sequence: CASSVRDRGNHEQFF. In DNA, the CDR3 is TGTGCCAGCAGTGTACGGGACAGGGGGAACCATGAGCAGTTCTTC. The rearrangement uses TRBV25-1 and TRBJ2-1, with 11 bases matching TRBD1. Unmatched junction bases numbered 7, after V lost 4 bases and J lost 8 bases. The CDR3 contains 15 residues. CDR1 is MGHDK, CDR2 SYGVNS, per germline.